These T cell receptor beta chains were read from a single sample in a study of cytomegalovirus exposure and HLA in healthy donors. Measured with immunoSEQ multiplex PCR; TCRdb has only the in-frame clones, and not every one. Of approximately 130,000 clones detected, roughly 80% appear once; the ten largest clones hold 1.5%. Input material: PBMCs. The receptors stem from a woman younger than 35 in good health and CMV-seronegative. The CDR3 runs from the conserved cysteine through the conserved F or W. A D gene is named only where the DNA matches it firmly. Not every row has a clone size; where given, it reads once, few, many or a size class.

V	J	D	size	DNA	CDR3
TRBV6-5	TRBJ1-4	TRBD1	.	TGTGCCAGCAAGCCCCAGGGGGCAGCCCTGTTTTTT	CASKPQGAALFF
TRBV7-9	TRBJ1-4	TRBD1	.	TGTGCCAGCAGCATCGGGACAGGCAGTGGAAAACTGTTTTTT	CASSIGTGSGKLFF
TRBV2	TRBJ1-1	TRBD1	.	TGTGCCAGGATTAGACAGGGCGGGAACACTGAAGCTTTCTTT	CARIRQGGNTEAFF
TRBV5-4	TRBJ2-1	.	.	TGTGCCAGCAGCTTGCACCCTTGGGGGGACCAGTTCTTC	CASSLHPWGDQFF
TRBV7-2	TRBJ1-6	.	once	TGTGCCAGCAGCTTATCTGGCGGGGTGGGTTCACCCCTCCACTTT	CASSLSGGVGSPLHF
TRBV2	TRBJ2-5	TRBD1	once	TGTGCCAGCAGAAGGGGGCAAACCCAAGAGACCCAGTACTTC	CASRRGQTQETQYF
TRBV5-1	TRBJ1-2	.	.	TGCGCCAGCAGCTCAGGGTCTAACTATGGCTACACCTTC	CASSSGSNYGYTF
TRBV5-1	TRBJ1-4	.	few	TGCGCCAGCAGCTCGGACACGTCCGTTAATGAAAAACTGTTTTTT	CASSSDTSVNEKLFF
TRBV18	TRBJ2-2	.	.	TGTGCCAGCTCACCCGGGACTCCTAACACCGGGGAGCTGTTTTTT	CASSPGTPNTGELFF
TRBV18	TRBJ1-1	TRBD1	.	TGTGCCAGCTCACCAAGGACAGGGGCCGAAGCTTTCTTT	CASSPRTGAEAFF
TRBV7-9	TRBJ1-3	.	.	TGTGCCAGCAGCTTAGGGGTGGAGCGATCTGGAAACACCATATATTTT	CASSLGVERSGNTIYF
TRBV6-5	TRBJ1-5	.	.	TGTGCCAGCAGCCCCGAACAGCACAATCAGCCCCAGCATTTT	CASSPEQHNQPQHF
TRBV7-7	TRBJ2-1	TRBD2	.	TGTGCCAGCAGCCGAACTAGCGGGAGGTGGAATGAGCAGTTCTTC	CASSRTSGRWNEQFF
TRBV30	TRBJ1-1	.	.	TGTGCCTGGAGTGGAGGTCATCAGCCCCGTGAAGCTTTCTTT	CAWSGGHQPREAFF
TRBV27	TRBJ1-5	TRBD1	once	TGTGCCAGCGGCCCGGGACAGGCCAGTGGGCCCCAGCATTTT	CASGPGQASGPQHF
TRBV5-4	TRBJ2-4	.	.	TGTGCCAGCAGCTTGGGACAGGCCCAAAACAGTCAGTACTTC	CASSLGQAQNSQYF
TRBV5-4	TRBJ1-1	.	.	TGTGCCAGCAGCTTCGGGGGGCGCTCTGGTAATATGGCTTTCTTT	CASSFGGRSGNMAFF
TRBV5-4	TRBJ2-5	.	.	TGTGCCAGCAGCTTGGACAGGGCCGAGACCCAGTACTTC	CASSLDRAETQYF
TRBV11-2	TRBJ1-6	.	.	TGTGCCAGCAGCTTACGACAGGCCTATAATTCACCCCTCCACTTT	CASSLRQAYNSPLHF
TRBV6-1	TRBJ2-1	.	.	TGTGCCAGCAGTGTATACAATGAGCAGTTCTTC	CASSVYNEQFF
TRBV25-1	TRBJ2-7	.	few	TGTGCCAGCTCAGGGCATCGTATCGACGAGCAGTACTTC	CASSGHRIDEQYF
TRBV5-1	TRBJ2-1	.	once	TGCGCCAGCAGCTTGGAGGCTAGCGCGAATGAGCAGTTCTTC	CASSLEASANEQFF
TRBV15	TRBJ2-2	.	.	TGTGCCACCAGCAGAGATGTAGGCGGGGTGAACACCGGGGAGCTGTTTTTT	CATSRDVGGVNTGELFF
TRBV28	TRBJ1-6	TRBD1	.	TGTGCCAGCAGTCCTCAGGGGGTCTATAATTCACCCCTCCACTTT	CASSPQGVYNSPLHF
TRBV5-1	TRBJ2-3	TRBD2	.	TGCGCCAGCAGCTTGGGACTAGCGGCGAGCACAGATACGCAGTATTTT	CASSLGLAASTDTQYF
TRBV19	TRBJ2-3	.	.	TGTGCCAGTAGTCATCATCGAGGGGGGGGGTTGTCAGATACGCAGTATTTT	CASSHHRGGGLSDTQYF
TRBV18	TRBJ2-7	TRBD2	.	TGTGCCAGCTCACCCCCGGCTAGCGGGGGCACCTACGAGCAGTACTTC	CASSPPASGGTYEQYF
TRBV27	TRBJ1-5	.	.	TGTGCCAGCAGTTTACGGGGCAATCAGCCCCAGCATTTT	CASSLRGNQPQHF
TRBV4-2	TRBJ1-5	TRBD1	.	TGTGCCAGCAGTTCCACAGGGGGCACTCAGCCCCAGCATTTT	CASSSTGGTQPQHF
TRBV27	TRBJ1-5	.	once	TGTGCCAGCAGTCGCTATAGCAATCAGCCCCAGCATTTT	CASSRYSNQPQHF
TRBV5-4	TRBJ1-1	.	.	TGTGCCAGCACCGATCTGGGGGCTTGGCGCACTGAAGCTTTCTTT	CASTDLGAWRTEAFF
TRBV7-9	TRBJ1-5	TRBD1	few	TGTGCCAGCAGCCCGGGGACAGGGGTCAATCAGCCCCAGCATTTT	CASSPGTGVNQPQHF
TRBV25-1	TRBJ1-1	.	.	TGTGCCAGCAGCCCACGACTCGGACAGATGAACACTGAAGCTTTCTTT	CASSPRLGQMNTEAFF
TRBV4-2	TRBJ1-5	TRBD1	.	TGTGCCAGCAGCCAAGATCTGTCGGTGACAGGGGCCGATCAGCCCCAGCATTTT	CASSQDLSVTGADQPQHF
TRBV7-2	TRBJ2-1	.	.	TGTGCCAGCAGCTCAGGTGGGCACAATGAGCAGTTCTTC	CASSSGGHNEQFF
TRBV25-1	TRBJ1-5	TRBD1	.	TGTGCCAGCAGTGGGGGACAGGGCCATCAGCCCCAGCATTTT	CASSGGQGHQPQHF
TRBV7-9	TRBJ2-1	.	.	TGTGCCAGCAGCTTAGTGAGCGGGTCCGGCAGCAATGAGCAGTTCTTC	CASSLVSGSGSNEQFF
TRBV28	TRBJ2-7	.	.	TGTGCCAGCAGTCCTGGAGGCGAGCAGTACTTC	CASSPGGEQYF
TRBV6-5	TRBJ1-3	TRBD1	.	TGTGCCAGCAGTTTCGACAGGGGGCCTGGAAACACCATATATTTT	CASSFDRGPGNTIYF
TRBV5-6	TRBJ2-4	.	once	TGTGCCAGCAGCTTGGGGGGCCTAGTAGGTCTGAACATTCAGTACTTC	CASSLGGLVGLNIQYF
TRBV5-8	TRBJ1-5	.	few	TGTGCCCGCTCGACAGGCACAATTAGCAATCAGCCCCAGCATTTT	CARSTGTISNQPQHF
TRBV28	TRBJ1-5	.	.	TGTGCCAGCAGTTCCCCTCTTGGGGAGCATCAGCCCCAGCATTTT	CASSSPLGEHQPQHF
TRBV19	TRBJ1-5	.	.	TGTGCCAGTACCCGACAGAGTAATCAGCCCCAGCATTTT	CASTRQSNQPQHF
TRBV18	TRBJ2-7	TRBD1	.	TGTGCCAGCTCACCAATTCAAGGACAGGGAATGCACGAGCAGTACTTC	CASSPIQGQGMHEQYF
TRBV2	TRBJ1-2	.	.	TGTGCCAGCAGTGACCGGGGAATGGAACACACCTTC	CASSDRGMEHTF
TRBV19	TRBJ1-3	.	.	TGTGCCAGTAGTCCCCGGGCCAGCGGCGGAAACACCATATATTTT	CASSPRASGGNTIYF
TRBV9	TRBJ1-2	.	.	TGTGCCAGCAGCGCCCCGGCGGGTGGCTACACCTTC	CASSAPAGGYTF